The sequence of this T cell receptor (beta chain) was determined in a study of blood T cell repertoires in COVID-19. This clone occurred once. Germline V gives CDR1 SGHDT, CDR2 YYEEEE. V shed 4 bases, J shed 4 bases, and the junction held 10 bases outside the gene matches. This CDR3 has 15 amino acids. TCRdb's table, derived via immunoSEQ multiplex PCR, lists solely in-frame clones and lacks some. The sample holds about 220,000 clones, roughly 90% seen once. The rearrangement joins TRBV5-6 to TRBJ1-1, with 7 nucleotides matching TRBD1. The sequenced material came from peripheral blood. The sequence was collected from a man younger than 40 who had recovered from COVID-19. CDR3 in DNA: TGTGCCAGCAGCACAAAACAGGGGAGAGGCACTGAAGCTTTCTTT. It is translated as CASSTKQGRGTEAFF.